This T cell receptor beta chain stems from a study of metastatic and nonmetastatic thyroid tumors. Study details: It was across blood and tumor or nodule tissue from malignant and benign thyroid patients that repertoires were compared.

As handled by the study authors: In papillary thyroid cancer, a distant-metastasis classifier was built using CDR3 differences across clinicopathological groups. TCRdb re-called the PCR reads through MiXCR. The V and J calls reflect TCRdb's pipeline rather than the authors' work. Among about 35,000 clones, roughly a sixth were seen once, and the ten largest hold 12%. Regarding the study as a whole: According to reports, the diversity of TCR beta was significantly higher in malignant thyroid tumors than in benign nodules, and this held in both blood and tumor samples.

This clone came up many times. The antigen remains unidentified. V dropped 5 bases and J dropped 5 bases, with 15 bases sitting between them. CDR1 is SGHAT and CDR2 is FQNNGV in the germline V gene. The CDR3 extends over 15 amino acids. Patients underwent thyroid surgery, and none had received any treatment before it. This chain joins TRBV11-2 and TRBJ1-4; no definite D call. Sample: blood. The clonotype comes from a male donor with papillary thyroid cancer or a benign thyroid nodule (not recorded which). Some clones in this sample may be carry-over from other donors' samples. This CDR3 reads CASSTLWEKNEKLFF. The CDR3 DNA sequence: TGTGCCAGCAGCACCCTATGGGAAAAGAATGAAAAACTGTTTTTT. Variable domain in full (rest from reference TRBV11-2 and TRBJ1-4): EAGVAQSPRYKIIEKRQSVAFWCNPISGHATLYWYQQILGQGPKLLIQFQNNGVVDDSQLPKDRFSAERLKGVDSTLKIQPAKLEDSAVYLCASSTLWEKNEKLFFGSGTQLSVL.